This TCR beta chain was identified in a study of T cells after yellow fever vaccination. Across the study: Any fraction with a low cell number was prepared using SMART-Seq v4 Ultra Low Input.

Many counts were recorded for this clonotype. The antigen remains unidentified. The TCR cDNA carried a universal primer site and UMIs from 5'RACE template switching. TCRdb called the 5' RACE reads again in MiXCR, with one record for every CDR3 protein. This table holds approximately 350,000 distinct CDR3 sequences, around a tenth found once. Whole-study findings and limits: Weaker in magnitude, the secondary response showed a faster peak on day 5 versus 15. Subsequent booster samples again held most clones from primary vaccination (96% CD4, about 86% CD8).

The CDR3 extends over 14 amino acids. V was pared by 1 base and J by 4 bases, with 11 bases between. Germline CDR1 is SGHRS and CDR2 is YFSETQ. The V call is TRBV5-1, the J call TRBJ1-1; TRBD1 is a possible D gene (5 bases). Source: PBMCs, taken on the day of the first yellow fever vaccination. The TCR comes from a man between 18 and 35 years old who received the YFV17D yellow fever vaccine. The CDR3: CASSLWAGPTEAFF. The CDR3 DNA reads as TGCGCCAGCAGCTTGTGGGCAGGGCCCACTGAAGCTTTCTTT.